This T cell receptor beta chain derives from a study of cytomegalovirus exposure and HLA in healthy donors. Unrecorded immune exposures were likely, despite nominal health at sampling. Points on this clone: Antigen: not known.

Researchers ran the PCR with 60 Vbeta and 13 Jbeta primers. Measured with immunoSEQ multiplex PCR; TCRdb has only the in-frame clones, and not every one. Here the sample spans around 95,000 clones, nearly 80% being singletons. Study results and limitations: Sequencing likely caused a cluster of highly shared sequence variants.

The sequenced sample consisted of PBMCs. The receptor's source is a woman aged 35 to 49 in good health and CMV-seropositive.

The CDR3 coding sequence is TGTGCCAGCAGCGTAGGAGGTCTCCTCTCTGGAAACACCATATATTTT. Translated, it gives CASSVGGLLSGNTIYF. The chain recombines TRBV9 with TRBJ1-3; D ambiguous. CDR1 SGDLS and CDR2 YYNGEE come from the germline V gene. The CDR3 is 16 amino acids. V lost 0 bases and J 0 bases, leaving 10 bases between the germline ends.